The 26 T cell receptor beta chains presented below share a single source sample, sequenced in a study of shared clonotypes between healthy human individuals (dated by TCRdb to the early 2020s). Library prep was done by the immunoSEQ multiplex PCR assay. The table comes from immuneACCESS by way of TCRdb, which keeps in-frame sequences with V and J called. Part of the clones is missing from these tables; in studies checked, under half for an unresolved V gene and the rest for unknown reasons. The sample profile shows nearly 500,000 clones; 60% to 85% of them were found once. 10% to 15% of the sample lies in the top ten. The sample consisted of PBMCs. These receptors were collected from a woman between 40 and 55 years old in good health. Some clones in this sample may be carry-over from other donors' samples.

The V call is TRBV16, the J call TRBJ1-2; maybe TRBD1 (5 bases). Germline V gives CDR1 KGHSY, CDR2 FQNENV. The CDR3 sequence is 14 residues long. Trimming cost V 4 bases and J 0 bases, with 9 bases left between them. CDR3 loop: CASSRQKTNYGYTF. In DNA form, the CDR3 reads TGTGCCAGCAGCCGACAGAAAACTAACTATGGCTACACCTTC.

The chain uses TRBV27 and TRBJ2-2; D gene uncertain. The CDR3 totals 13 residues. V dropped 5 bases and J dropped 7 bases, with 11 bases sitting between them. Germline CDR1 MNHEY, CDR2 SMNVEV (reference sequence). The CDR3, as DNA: TGTGCCAGCAGTCTTCGTTGGGGCGGGGAGCTGTTTTTT. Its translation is CASSLRWGGELFF.

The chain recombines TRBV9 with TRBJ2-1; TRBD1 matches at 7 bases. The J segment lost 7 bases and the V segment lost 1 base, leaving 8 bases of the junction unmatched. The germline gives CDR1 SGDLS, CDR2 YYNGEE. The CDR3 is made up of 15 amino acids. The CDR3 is CASSVSLQGNNEQFF. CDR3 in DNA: TGTGCCAGCAGCGTATCATTACAGGGGAATAATGAGCAGTTCTTC. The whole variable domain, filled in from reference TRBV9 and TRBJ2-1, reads DSGVTQTPKHLITATGQRVTLRCSPRSGDLSVYWYQQSLDQGLQFLIQYYNGEERAKGNILERFSAQQFPDLHSELNLSSLELGDSALYFCASSVSLQGNNEQFFGPGTRLTVL.

CDR3 sequence reads: CASSQDPTSGGSYNEQFF. The CDR3 nucleotides read TGCGCCAGCAGCCAAGACCCTACTAGCGGGGGTTCCTACAATGAGCAGTTCTTC. The chain couples TRBV4-1 to TRBJ2-1; 11 bases match TRBD2. The CDR3 loop spans 18 amino acids. Trimming cost V 0 bases and J 1 base; bases outside gene matches: 5. Per the germline V gene, CDR1 is MGHRA and CDR2 is YSYEKL.

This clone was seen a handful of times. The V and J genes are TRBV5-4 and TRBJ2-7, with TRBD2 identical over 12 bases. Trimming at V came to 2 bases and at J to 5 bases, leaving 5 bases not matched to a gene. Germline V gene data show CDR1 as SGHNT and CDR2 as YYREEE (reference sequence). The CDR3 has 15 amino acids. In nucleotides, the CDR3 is TGTGCCAGCAGCTTTACTAGCGGGAGGTCTGACGAGCAGTACTTC. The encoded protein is CASSFTSGRSDEQYF.

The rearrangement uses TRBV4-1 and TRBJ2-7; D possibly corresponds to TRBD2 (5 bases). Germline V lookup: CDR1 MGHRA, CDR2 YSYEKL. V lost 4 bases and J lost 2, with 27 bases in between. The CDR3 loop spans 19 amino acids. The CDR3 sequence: CASSRTFLPLGELPYEQYF. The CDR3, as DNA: TGCGCCAGCAGCCGAACCTTCCTCCCACTCGGGGAGTTACCCTACGAGCAGTACTTC.

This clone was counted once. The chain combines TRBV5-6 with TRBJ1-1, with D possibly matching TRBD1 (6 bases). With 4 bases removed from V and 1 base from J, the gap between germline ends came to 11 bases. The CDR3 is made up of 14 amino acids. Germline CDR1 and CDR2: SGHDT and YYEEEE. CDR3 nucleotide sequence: TGTGCCAGCAGCCGGGACACAACGAACACTGAAGCTTTCTTT. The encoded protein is CASSRDTTNTEAFF.

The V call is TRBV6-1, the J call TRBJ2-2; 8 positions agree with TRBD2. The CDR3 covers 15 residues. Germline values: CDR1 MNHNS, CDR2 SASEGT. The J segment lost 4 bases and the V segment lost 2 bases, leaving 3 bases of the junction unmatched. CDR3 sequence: CASSEPGGVTGELFF. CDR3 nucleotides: TGTGCCAGCAGTGAACCGGGAGGGGTCACCGGGGAGCTGTTTTTT.

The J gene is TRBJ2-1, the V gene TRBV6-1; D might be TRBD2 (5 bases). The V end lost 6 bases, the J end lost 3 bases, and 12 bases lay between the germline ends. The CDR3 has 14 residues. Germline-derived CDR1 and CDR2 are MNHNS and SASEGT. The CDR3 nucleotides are TGTGCCAGCAGGGGCGGGCAGAACTACAATGAGCAGTTCTTC. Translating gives CASRGGQNYNEQFF.

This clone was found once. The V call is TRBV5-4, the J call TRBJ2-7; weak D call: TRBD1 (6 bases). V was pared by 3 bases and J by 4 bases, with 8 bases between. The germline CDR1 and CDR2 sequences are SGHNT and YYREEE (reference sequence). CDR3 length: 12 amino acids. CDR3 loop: CASSSQGYEQYF. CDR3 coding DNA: TGTGCCAGCAGCTCGCAGGGGTACGAGCAGTACTTC.

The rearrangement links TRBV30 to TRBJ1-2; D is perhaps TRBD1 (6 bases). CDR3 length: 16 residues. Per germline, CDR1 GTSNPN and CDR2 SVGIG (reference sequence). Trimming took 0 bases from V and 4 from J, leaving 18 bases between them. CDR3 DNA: TGTGCCTGGAGTGTACCCCAAGGGGGGCTCGTCTATGGCTACACCTTC. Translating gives CAWSVPQGGLVYGYTF.

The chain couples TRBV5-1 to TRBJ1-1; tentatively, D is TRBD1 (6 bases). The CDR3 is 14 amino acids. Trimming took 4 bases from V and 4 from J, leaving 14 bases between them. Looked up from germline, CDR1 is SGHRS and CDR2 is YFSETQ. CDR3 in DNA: TGCGCCAGCAGCCCGCCGGGGGCAGGCACTGAAGCTTTCTTT. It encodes CASSPPGAGTEAFF.

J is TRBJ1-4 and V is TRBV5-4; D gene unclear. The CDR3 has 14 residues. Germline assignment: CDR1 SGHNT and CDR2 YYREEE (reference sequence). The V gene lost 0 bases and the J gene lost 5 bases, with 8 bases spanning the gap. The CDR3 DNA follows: TGTGCCAGCAGCTTGGGGGATGCGAATGAAAAACTGTTTTTT. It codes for CASSLGDANEKLFF.

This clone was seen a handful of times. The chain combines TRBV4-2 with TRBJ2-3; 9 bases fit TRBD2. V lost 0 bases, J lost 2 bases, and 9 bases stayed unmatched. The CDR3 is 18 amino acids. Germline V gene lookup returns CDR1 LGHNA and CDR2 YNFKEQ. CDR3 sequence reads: CASSQDLASGIYTDTQYF. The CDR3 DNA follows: TGTGCCAGCAGCCAAGATCTGGCTAGCGGGATCTACACAGATACGCAGTATTTT.

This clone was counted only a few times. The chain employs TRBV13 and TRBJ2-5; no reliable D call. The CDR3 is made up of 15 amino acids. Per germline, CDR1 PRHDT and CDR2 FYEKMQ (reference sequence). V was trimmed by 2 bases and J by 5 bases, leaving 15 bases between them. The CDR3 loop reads CASSLSPIGRETQYF. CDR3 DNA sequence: TGTGCCAGCAGCTTAAGTCCAATAGGACGGGAGACCCAGTACTTC.

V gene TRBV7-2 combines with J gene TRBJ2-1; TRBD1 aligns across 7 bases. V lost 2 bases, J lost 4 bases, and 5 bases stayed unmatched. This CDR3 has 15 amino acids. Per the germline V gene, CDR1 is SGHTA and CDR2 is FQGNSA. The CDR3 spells CASSLLWTGYNEQFF. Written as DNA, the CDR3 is TGTGCCAGCAGCTTATTGTGGACAGGTTACAATGAGCAGTTCTTC.

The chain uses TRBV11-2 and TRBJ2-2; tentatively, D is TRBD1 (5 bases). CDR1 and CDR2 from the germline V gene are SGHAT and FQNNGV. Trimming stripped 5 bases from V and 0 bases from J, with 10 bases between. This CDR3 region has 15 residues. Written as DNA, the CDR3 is TGTGCCAGCAGCCCTCGACAGACGAACACCGGGGAGCTGTTTTTT. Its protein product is CASSPRQTNTGELFF. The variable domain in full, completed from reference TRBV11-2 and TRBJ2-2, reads EAGVAQSPRYKIIEKRQSVAFWCNPISGHATLYWYQQILGQGPKLLIQFQNNGVVDDSQLPKDRFSAERLKGVDSTLKIQPAKLEDSAVYLCASSPRQTNTGELFFGEGSRLTVL.

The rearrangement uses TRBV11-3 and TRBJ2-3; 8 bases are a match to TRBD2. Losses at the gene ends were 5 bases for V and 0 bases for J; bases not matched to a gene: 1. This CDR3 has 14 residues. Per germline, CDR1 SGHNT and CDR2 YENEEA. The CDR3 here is CASSGTRSTDTQYF. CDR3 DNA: TGTGCCAGCAGCGGGACTAGGAGCACAGATACGCAGTATTTT. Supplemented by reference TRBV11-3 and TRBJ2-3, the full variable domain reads EAGVVQSPRYKIIEKKQPVAFWCNPISGHNTLYWYLQNLGQGPELLIRYENEEAVDDSQLPKDRFSAERLKGVDSTLKIQPAELGDSAVYLCASSGTRSTDTQYFGPGTRLTVL.

The CDR3 nucleotides are TGTGCCAGCAGACCCCGGGACAGGGGGTCAGAGACCCAGTACTTC. Amino acid sequence: CASRPRDRGSETQYF. V gene TRBV5-4 combines with J gene TRBJ2-5, with 11 bases lining up with TRBD1. Per germline, CDR1 SGHNT and CDR2 YYREEE (reference sequence). Germline trimming cut 5 bases from V and 4 bases from J; bases unmatched to any gene: 7. This CDR3 contains 15 residues.

This CDR3 is CASSPTGIVGEQYF. DNA for the CDR3: TGTGCCAGCAGTCCAACAGGGATCGTGGGCGAGCAGTACTTC. The chain employs TRBV6-1 and TRBJ2-7; possible D gene TRBD1, 6 bases. CDR3 length equals 14 residues. Germline V CDR1 and CDR2: MNHNS, SASEGT. V lost 5 bases and J lost 6, with 17 bases in between.

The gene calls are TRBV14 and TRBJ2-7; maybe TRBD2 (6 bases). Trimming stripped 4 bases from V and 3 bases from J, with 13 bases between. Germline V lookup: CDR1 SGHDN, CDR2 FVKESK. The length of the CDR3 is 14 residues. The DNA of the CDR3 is TGTGCCAGCAGCCTCCTGAGGGACTTCTACGAGCAGTACTTC. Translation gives CASSLLRDFYEQYF.

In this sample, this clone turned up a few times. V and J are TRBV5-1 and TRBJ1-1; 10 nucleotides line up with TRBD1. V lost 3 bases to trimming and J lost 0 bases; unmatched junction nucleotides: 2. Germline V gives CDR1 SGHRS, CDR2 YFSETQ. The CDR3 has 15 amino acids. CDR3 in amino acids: CASSSGTGVNTEAFF. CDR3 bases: TGCGCCAGCAGCTCCGGGACAGGGGTGAACACTGAAGCTTTCTTT.

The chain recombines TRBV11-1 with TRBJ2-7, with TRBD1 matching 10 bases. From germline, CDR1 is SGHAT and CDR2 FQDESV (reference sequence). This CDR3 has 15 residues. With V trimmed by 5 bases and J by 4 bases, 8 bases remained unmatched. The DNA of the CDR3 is TGTGCCAGCAGCAAAGGTGGACAGGGGGATTACGAGCAGTACTTC. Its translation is CASSKGGQGDYEQYF. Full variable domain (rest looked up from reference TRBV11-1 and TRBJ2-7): EAEVAQSPRYKITEKSQAVAFWCDPISGHATLYWYRQILGQGPELLVQFQDESVVDDSQLPKDRFSAERLKGVDSTLKIQPAELGDSAMYLCASSKGGQGDYEQYFGPGTRLTVT.

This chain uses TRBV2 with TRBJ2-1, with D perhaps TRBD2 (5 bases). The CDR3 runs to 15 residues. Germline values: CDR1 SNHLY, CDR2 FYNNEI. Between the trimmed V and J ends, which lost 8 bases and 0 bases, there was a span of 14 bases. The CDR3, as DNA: TGTGCCAGCGAGGGCGGGCTTAGCTCCTACAATGAGCAGTTCTTC. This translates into CASEGGLSSYNEQFF. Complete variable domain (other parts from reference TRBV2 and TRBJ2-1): EPEVTQTPSHQVTQMGQEVILRCVPISNHLYFYWYRQILGQKVEFLVSFYNNEISEKSEIFDDQFSVERPDGSNFTLKIRSTKLEDSAMYFCASEGGLSSYNEQFFGPGTRLTVL.

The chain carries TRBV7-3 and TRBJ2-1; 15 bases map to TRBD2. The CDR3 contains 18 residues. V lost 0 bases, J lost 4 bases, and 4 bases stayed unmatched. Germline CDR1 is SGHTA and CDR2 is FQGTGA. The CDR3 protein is CASSLTSGLAGGYNEQFF. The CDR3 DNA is TGTGCCAGCAGCTTAACGTCCGGACTAGCGGGAGGGTACAATGAGCAGTTCTTC. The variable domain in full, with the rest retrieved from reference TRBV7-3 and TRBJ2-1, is GAGVSQTPSNKVTEKGKYVELRCDPISGHTALYWYRQSLGQGPEFLIYFQGTGAADDSGLPNDRFFAVRPEGSVSTLKIQRTERGDSAVYLCASSLTSGLAGGYNEQFFGPGTRLTVL.

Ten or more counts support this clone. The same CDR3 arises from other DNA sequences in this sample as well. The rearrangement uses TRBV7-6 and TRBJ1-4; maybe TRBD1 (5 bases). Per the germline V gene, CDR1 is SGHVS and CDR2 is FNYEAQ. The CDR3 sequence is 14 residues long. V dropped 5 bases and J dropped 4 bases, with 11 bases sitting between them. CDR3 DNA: TGTGCCAGCAGCCCGTATGGGGGTAATGAAAAACTGTTTTTT. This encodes CASSPYGGNEKLFF.